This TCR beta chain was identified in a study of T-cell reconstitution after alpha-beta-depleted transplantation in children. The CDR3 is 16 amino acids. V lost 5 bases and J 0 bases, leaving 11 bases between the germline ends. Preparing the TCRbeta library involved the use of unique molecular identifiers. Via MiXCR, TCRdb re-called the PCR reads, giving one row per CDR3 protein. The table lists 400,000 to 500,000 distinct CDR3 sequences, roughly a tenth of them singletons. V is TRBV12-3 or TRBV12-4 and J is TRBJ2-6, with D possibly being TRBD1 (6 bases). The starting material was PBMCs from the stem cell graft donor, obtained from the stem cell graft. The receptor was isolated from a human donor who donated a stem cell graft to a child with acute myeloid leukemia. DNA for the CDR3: TGTGCCAGCAGTCACGACAGGTCCTCTGGGGCCAACGTCCTGACTTTC. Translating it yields CASSHDRSSGANVLTF.